This is a list of T cell receptor beta chains from one sample in a study of blood T cell repertoires in COVID-19. Clones were read by immunoSEQ multiplex PCR, and TCRdb kept only the in-frame ones, dropping some. The repertoire holds roughly 500,000 clones, with approximately 88% as singletons. The sample taken for sequencing was PBMCs or T cells enriched from blood (not recorded which). The receptors were sampled from a woman aged 40 to 50 who had recovered from COVID-19. CDR3s leave out the opening cysteine and the closing phenylalanine or tryptophan. Fields, in order: J gene, V gene, CDR3 protein.

TRBJ1-1 | TRBV27 | ASSLARNTEAF
TRBJ2-2 | TRBV10-1 | ASSAGGYNTGELF
TRBJ2-1 | TRBV7-9 | ASSLSPGSGNNEQF
TRBJ1-2 | TRBV19 | ASSINSGTGRGPGYT
TRBJ2-3 | TRBV7-2 | ASSLGGNTDTQY
TRBJ1-1 | TRBV4-2 | ASSPLTGRNTEAF
TRBJ1-2 | TRBV14 | ASSQGQSYGYT
TRBJ2-3 | TRBV29-1 | SSEEVAAGRTDTQY
TRBJ2-2 | TRBV4-3 | ASSQWGQGNTGELF
TRBJ1-3 | TRBV7-8 | ASSLGVSSGNTIY
TRBJ1-2 | TRBV11-3 | ASSPGQGRYGYT
TRBJ2-6 | TRBV19 | ASSIRGTAQSGANVLT
TRBJ1-2 | TRBV5-8 | ASSLTGTDYGYT
TRBJ2-7 | TRBV5-1 | ASGLAYDYEQY
TRBJ1-5 | TRBV7-2 | ASSLTRGDRGWGQPQH
TRBJ2-7 | TRBV7-2 | ASRPSLASYEQY